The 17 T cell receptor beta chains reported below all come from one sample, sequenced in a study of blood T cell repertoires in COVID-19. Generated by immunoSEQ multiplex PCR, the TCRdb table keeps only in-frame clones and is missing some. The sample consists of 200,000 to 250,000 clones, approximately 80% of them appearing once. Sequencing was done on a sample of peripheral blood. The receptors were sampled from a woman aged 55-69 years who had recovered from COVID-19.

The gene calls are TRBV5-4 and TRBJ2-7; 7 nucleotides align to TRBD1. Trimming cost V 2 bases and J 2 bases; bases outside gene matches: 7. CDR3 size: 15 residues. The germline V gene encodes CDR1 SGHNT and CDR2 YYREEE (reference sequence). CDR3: CASSLGTAFPYEQYF. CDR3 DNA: TGTGCCAGCAGCTTAGGGACAGCCTTTCCCTACGAGCAGTACTTC.

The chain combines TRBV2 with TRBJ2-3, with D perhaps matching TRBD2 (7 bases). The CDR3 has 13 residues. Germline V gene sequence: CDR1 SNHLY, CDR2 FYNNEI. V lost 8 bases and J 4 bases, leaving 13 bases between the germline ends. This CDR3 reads CASLRGGADTQYF. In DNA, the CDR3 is TGTGCCAGCTTGCGAGGGGGGGCAGATACGCAGTATTTT. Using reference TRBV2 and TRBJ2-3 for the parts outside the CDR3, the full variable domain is EPEVTQTPSHQVTQMGQEVILRCVPISNHLYFYWYRQILGQKVEFLVSFYNNEISEKSEIFDDQFSVERPDGSNFTLKIRSTKLEDSAMYFCASLRGGADTQYFGPGTRLTVL.

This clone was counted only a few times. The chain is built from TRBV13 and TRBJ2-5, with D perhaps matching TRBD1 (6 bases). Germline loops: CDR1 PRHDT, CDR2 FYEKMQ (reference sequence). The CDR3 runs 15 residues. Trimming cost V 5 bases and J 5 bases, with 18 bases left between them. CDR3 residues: CASSDTQGQRETQYF. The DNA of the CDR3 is TGTGCCAGCAGCGACACACAGGGCCAGCGTGAGACCCAGTACTTC.

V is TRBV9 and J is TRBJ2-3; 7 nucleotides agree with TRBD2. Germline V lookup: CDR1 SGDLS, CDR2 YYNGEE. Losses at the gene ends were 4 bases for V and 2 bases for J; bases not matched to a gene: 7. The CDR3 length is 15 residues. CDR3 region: CASSSRGVHTDTQYF. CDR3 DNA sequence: TGTGCCAGCAGCTCACGGGGGGTACACACAGATACGCAGTATTTT.

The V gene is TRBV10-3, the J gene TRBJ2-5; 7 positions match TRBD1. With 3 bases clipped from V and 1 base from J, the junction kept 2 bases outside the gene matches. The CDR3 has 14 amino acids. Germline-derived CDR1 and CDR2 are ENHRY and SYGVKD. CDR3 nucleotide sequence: TGTGCCATCAGTGAACAGGGGACCCAAGAGACCCAGTACTTC. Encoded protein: CAISEQGTQETQYF.

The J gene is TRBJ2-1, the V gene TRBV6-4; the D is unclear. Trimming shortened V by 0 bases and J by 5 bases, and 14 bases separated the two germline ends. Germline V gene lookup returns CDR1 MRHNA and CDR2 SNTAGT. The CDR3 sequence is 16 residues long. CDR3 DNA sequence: TGTGCCAGCAGTGACTCGCCCGTCTCAGGAAACAATGAGCAGTTCTTC. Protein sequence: CASSDSPVSGNNEQFF.

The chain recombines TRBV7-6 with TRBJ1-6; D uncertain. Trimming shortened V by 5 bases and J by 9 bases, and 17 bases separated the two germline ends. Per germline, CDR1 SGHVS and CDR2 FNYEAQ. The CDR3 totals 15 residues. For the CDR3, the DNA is TGTGCCAGCAGCCCAACCGAGCTAGTAGGTTCACCCCTCCACTTT. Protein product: CASSPTELVGSPLHF.

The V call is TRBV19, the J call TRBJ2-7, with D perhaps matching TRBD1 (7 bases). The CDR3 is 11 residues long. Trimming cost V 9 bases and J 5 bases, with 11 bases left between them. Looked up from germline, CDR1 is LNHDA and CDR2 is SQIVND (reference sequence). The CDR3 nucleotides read TGTGCCAGCAGGGGGGATAACGAGCAGTACTTC. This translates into CASRGDNEQYF.

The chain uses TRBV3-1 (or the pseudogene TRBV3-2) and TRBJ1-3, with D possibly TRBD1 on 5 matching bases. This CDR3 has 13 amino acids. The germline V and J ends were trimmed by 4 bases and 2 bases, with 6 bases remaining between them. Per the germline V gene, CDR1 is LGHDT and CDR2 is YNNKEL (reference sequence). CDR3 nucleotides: TGTGCCAGCAGCCCGACAGCTGGAAACACCATATATTTT. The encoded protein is CASSPTAGNTIYF.

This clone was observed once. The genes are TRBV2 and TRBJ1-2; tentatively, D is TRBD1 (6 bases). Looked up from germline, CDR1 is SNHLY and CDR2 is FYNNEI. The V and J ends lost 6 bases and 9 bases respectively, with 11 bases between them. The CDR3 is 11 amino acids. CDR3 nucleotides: TGTGCCAGCAGGTACAGGGTACGCTACACCTTC. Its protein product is CASRYRVRYTF.

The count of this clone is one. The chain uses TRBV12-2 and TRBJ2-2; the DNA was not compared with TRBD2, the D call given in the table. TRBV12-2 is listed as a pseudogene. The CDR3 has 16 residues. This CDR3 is CASRSLSGANTGELFF. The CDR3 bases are TGTGCAAGTCGCTCTCTTAGCGGGGCCAACACCGGGGAGCTGTTTTTT.

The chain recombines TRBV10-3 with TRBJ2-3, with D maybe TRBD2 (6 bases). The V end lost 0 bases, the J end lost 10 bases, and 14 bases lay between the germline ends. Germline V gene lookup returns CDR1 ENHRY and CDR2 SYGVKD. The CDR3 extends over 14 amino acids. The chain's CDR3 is CAISESLRDSPQYF. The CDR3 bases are TGTGCCATCAGTGAGTCCTTAAGGGACTCCCCGCAGTATTTT.

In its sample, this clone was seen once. CDR3 protein: CATSTIIRGGAAHTQYF. DNA for the CDR3: TGTGCCACCAGCACCATAATCCGCGGGGGGGCCGCACATACGCAGTATTTT. V gene TRBV15 combines with J gene TRBJ2-3, with 9 positions matching TRBD2. The CDR3 length is 17 residues. Trimming removed 4 bases from V and 7 bases from J; junction bases left unmatched: 15. CDR1 and CDR2 (germline): LNHNV, YYDKDF (reference sequence).

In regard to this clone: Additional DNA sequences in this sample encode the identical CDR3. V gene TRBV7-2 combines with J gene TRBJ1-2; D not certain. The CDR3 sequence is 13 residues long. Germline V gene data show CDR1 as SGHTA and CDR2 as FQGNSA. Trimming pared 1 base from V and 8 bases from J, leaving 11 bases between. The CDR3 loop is CASSLGGDGGYTF. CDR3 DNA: TGTGCCAGCAGCTTAGGCGGGGATGGGGGCTACACCTTC.

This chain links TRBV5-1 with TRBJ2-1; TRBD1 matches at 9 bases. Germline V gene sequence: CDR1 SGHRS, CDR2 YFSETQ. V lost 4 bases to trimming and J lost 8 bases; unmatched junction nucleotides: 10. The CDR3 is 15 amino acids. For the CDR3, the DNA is TGCGCCAGCAGCCGGGGGACAGGGATATCGGATGAGCAGTTCTTC. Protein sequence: CASSRGTGISDEQFF.

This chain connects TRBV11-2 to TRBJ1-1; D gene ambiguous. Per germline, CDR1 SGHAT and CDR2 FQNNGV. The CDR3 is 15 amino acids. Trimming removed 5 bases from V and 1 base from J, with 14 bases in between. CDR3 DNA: TGTGCCAGCAGCCCACCCTGGGCGGGGAACACTGAAGCTTTCTTT. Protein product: CASSPPWAGNTEAFF.

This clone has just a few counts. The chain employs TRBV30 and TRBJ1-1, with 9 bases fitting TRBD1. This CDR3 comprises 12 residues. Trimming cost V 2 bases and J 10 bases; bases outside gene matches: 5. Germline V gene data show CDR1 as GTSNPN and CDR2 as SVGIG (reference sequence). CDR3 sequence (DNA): TGTGCCTGGAGTAAACAGGGGGCAAGAGCTTTCTTT. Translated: CAWSKQGARAFF. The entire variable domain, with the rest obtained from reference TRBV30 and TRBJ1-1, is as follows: SQTIHQWPATLVQPVGSPLSLECTVEGTSNPNLYWYRQAAGRGLQLLFYSVGIGQISSEVPQNLSASRPQDRQFILSSKKLLLSDSGFYLCAWSKQGARAFFGQGTRLTVV.